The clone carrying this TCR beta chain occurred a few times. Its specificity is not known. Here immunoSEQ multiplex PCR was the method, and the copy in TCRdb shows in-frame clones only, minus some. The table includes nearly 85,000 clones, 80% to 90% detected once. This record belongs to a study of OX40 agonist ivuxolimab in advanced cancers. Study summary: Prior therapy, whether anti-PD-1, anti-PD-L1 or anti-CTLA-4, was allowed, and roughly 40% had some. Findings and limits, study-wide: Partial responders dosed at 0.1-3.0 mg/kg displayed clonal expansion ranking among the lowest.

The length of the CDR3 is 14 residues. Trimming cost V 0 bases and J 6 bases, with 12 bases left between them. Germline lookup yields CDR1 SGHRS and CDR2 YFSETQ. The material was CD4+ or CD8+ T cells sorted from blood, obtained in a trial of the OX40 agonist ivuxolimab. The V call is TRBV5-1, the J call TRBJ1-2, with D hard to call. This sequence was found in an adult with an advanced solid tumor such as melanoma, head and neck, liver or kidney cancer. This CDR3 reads CASSLVPTGNGYTF. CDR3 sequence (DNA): TGCGCCAGCAGCTTGGTGCCGACGGGGAATGGCTACACCTTC.